This is a list of T cell receptor beta chains from one sample in a study of OX40 agonist ivuxolimab in advanced cancers. Method: immunoSEQ multiplex PCR; TCRdb's copy keeps in-frame clones and lacks some. The profile shows 65,000 to 95,000 clones, 70% to 90% of them singletons. Sequenced material: CD4+ or CD8+ T cells sorted from blood, taken in a trial of the OX40 agonist ivuxolimab. All receptors derive from an adult with an advanced solid tumor such as melanoma, head and neck, liver or kidney cancer. Both conserved end residues are part of each CDR3. D genes are given only for firm matches. Some rows mark clone size as missing; the rest say once, few, many or name a class of expanded clone.

CDR3 protein: CASSLAGGQGATNEKLFF; CDR3 DNA: TGCGCCAGCAGCTTGGCCGGGGGACAGGGGGCTACTAATGAAAAACTGTTTTTT; D gene: TRBD1; V gene: TRBV5-1; J gene: TRBJ1-4; clone size: -
CDR3 protein: CASSFRGPYTEAFF; CDR3 DNA: TGTGCCAGCAGCTTCAGGGGGCCCTACACTGAAGCTTTCTTT; D gene: TRBD1; V gene: TRBV5-6; J gene: TRBJ1-1; clone size: -
CDR3 protein: CASSLRQGGGYTF; CDR3 DNA: TGTGCCAGCAGCTTGAGACAGGGTGGTGGCTACACCTTC; D gene: TRBD1; V gene: TRBV5-6; J gene: TRBJ1-2; clone size: -
CDR3 protein: CASSFLAGIVGELFF; CDR3 DNA: TGCGCCAGCAGCTTCCTAGCGGGGATTGTCGGGGAGCTGTTTTTT; D gene: TRBD2; V gene: TRBV5-1; J gene: TRBJ2-2; clone size: -
CDR3 protein: CASSLHDRGRTEAFF; CDR3 DNA: TGTGCCAGCAGCTTACACGACAGGGGTCGCACTGAAGCTTTCTTT; D gene: TRBD1; V gene: TRBV7-2; J gene: TRBJ1-1; clone size: -
CDR3 protein: CASSPGGGQDPGELFF; CDR3 DNA: TGTGCCAGCAGCCCCGGGGGGGGGCAAGACCCCGGGGAGCTGTTTTTT; D gene: TRBD2; V gene: TRBV9; J gene: TRBJ2-2; clone size: -
CDR3 protein: CASSYENQETQYF; CDR3 DNA: TGTGCCAGCAGCTATGAGAACCAAGAGACCCAGTACTTC; D gene: -; V gene: TRBV7-2; J gene: TRBJ2-5; clone size: -
CDR3 protein: CASSFPFPTYEQYF; CDR3 DNA: TGTGCCAGCAGCTTCCCCTTCCCCACCTACGAGCAGTACTTC; D gene: -; V gene: TRBV7-2; J gene: TRBJ2-7; clone size: -
CDR3 protein: CASSAWGQPQHF; CDR3 DNA: TGTGCCAGCAGCGCGTGGGGTCAGCCCCAGCACTTT; D gene: -; V gene: TRBV13; J gene: TRBJ1-5; clone size: -
CDR3 protein: CSVGTGISGNTIYF; CDR3 DNA: TGCAGCGTCGGGACAGGGATCTCTGGAAACACCATATATTTT; D gene: TRBD1; V gene: TRBV29-1; J gene: TRBJ1-3; clone size: -
CDR3 protein: CASSRLAGGSYEQYF; CDR3 DNA: TGTGCCAGCAGCCGACTAGCGGGGGGCTCCTACGAGCAGTACTTC; D gene: TRBD2; V gene: TRBV28; J gene: TRBJ2-7; clone size: -
CDR3 protein: CASSRYSGGNGGELFF; CDR3 DNA: TGTGCCAGCAGCAGATATTCAGGGGGAAATGGCGGGGAGCTGTTTTTT; D gene: TRBD1; V gene: TRBV7-2; J gene: TRBJ2-2; clone size: -
CDR3 protein: CASSLDSSYEQYF; CDR3 DNA: TGTGCCAGCAGCTTAGATAGCAGCTACGAGCAGTACTTC; D gene: -; V gene: TRBV11-3; J gene: TRBJ2-7; clone size: -
CDR3 protein: CASSYRQGMTEAFF; CDR3 DNA: TGTGCCAGCAGTTACAGACAGGGAATGACTGAAGCTTTCTTT; D gene: TRBD1; V gene: TRBV6-6; J gene: TRBJ1-1; clone size: -
CDR3 protein: CASGTYGYTF; CDR3 DNA: TGTGCCAGCGGGACATATGGCTACACCTTC; D gene: -; V gene: TRBV9; J gene: TRBJ1-2; clone size: -
CDR3 protein: CSVTTAYEQYF; CDR3 DNA: TGCAGTGTAACCACTGCCTACGAGCAGTACTTC; D gene: -; V gene: TRBV20-1; J gene: TRBJ2-7; clone size: -
CDR3 protein: CASSLAGRGPGETQYF; CDR3 DNA: TGCGCCAGCAGCTTGGCCGGAAGGGGGCCGGGGGAGACCCAGTACTTC; D gene: TRBD1; V gene: TRBV5-1; J gene: TRBJ2-5; clone size: -
CDR3 protein: CASSLRGQREEKLFF; CDR3 DNA: TGTGCCAGCAGCTTACGAGGGCAAAGGGAAGAAAAACTGTTTTTT; D gene: -; V gene: TRBV11-2; J gene: TRBJ1-4; clone size: -
CDR3 protein: CASRQNTEAFF; CDR3 DNA: TGTGCCAGCAGGCAGAACACTGAAGCTTTCTTT; D gene: -; V gene: TRBV28; J gene: TRBJ1-1; clone size: few
CDR3 protein: CASRTGYYTGELFF; CDR3 DNA: TGTGCCAGCAGGACAGGGTACTACACCGGGGAGCTGTTTTTT; D gene: TRBD1; V gene: TRBV28; J gene: TRBJ2-2; clone size: -
CDR3 protein: CASSFSVNTEAFF; CDR3 DNA: TGTGCCAGCAGCTTCTCAGTGAACACTGAAGCTTTCTTT; D gene: -; V gene: TRBV7-3; J gene: TRBJ1-1; clone size: few
CDR3 protein: CASSRAGVTSAGELFF; CDR3 DNA: TGTGCCAGCAGCCGGGCGGGCGTTACCTCTGCCGGGGAGCTGTTTTTT; D gene: -; V gene: TRBV4-2; J gene: TRBJ2-2; clone size: few
CDR3 protein: CASSLDLLLGGEQYF; CDR3 DNA: TGTGCCAGCAGCTTAGACCTCCTCCTAGGGGGCGAGCAGTACTTC; D gene: -; V gene: TRBV7-9; J gene: TRBJ2-7; clone size: -
CDR3 protein: CASSVGAGAHSGNTIYF; CDR3 DNA: TGTGCCAGCAGCGTAGGGGCAGGGGCCCACTCTGGAAACACCATATATTTT; D gene: -; V gene: TRBV9; J gene: TRBJ1-3; clone size: -
CDR3 protein: CASSPQRGSYEQYF; CDR3 DNA: TGCGCCAGCAGCCCGCAGCGGGGGTCCTACGAGCAGTACTTC; D gene: TRBD2; V gene: TRBV4-1; J gene: TRBJ2-7; clone size: -
CDR3 protein: CASSLRESYSNQPQHF; CDR3 DNA: TGTGCCAGCAGCTTGCGGGAATCCTATAGCAATCAGCCCCAGCATTTT; D gene: -; V gene: TRBV5-6; J gene: TRBJ1-5; clone size: -